This TCR beta chain was obtained from a study of blood T cells in healthy people across ages. The CDR3 is 15 amino acids. CDR1 and CDR2 (germline): SGHDN, FVKESK. The ends were cut back, 1 base at V and 6 bases at J, with 15 bases in the middle. This clonotype was detected a few times. PCR was performed a second time for about 7 to 12 cycles using a sample-barcoded 5' primer and a J-beta primer mix. TCRdb reprocessed the 5' RACE reads via MiXCR and lists one record per CDR3 protein. The table records roughly 700,000 distinct CDR3 sequences, around 25% of them present only once. In addition, the sample was reused for a study of T cells of mothers and their children. As reported in that work: The donors comprised about 6 children and their three healthy Caucasian mothers. In cDNA synthesis, all of the extracted RNA was used at 1.5 ug per 15 ul. T cell clones that were persistent and microchimeric went undetected.

The sequenced sample consisted of blood. This clonotype was obtained from a boy younger than 18 in good health. V and J are TRBV14 and TRBJ2-5; D gene ambiguous. The CDR3 nucleotides read TGTGCCAGCAGCCAAGTTGCCTCCCCGGGCCAGACCCAGTACTTC. Residues: CASSQVASPGQTQYF.